The sequence of this T cell receptor (beta chain) was determined in a study of blood T cell repertoires in COVID-19. On the study more broadly: Acute and convalescent COVID-19 samples came from the United States, Italy and Spain. The cDNA or gDNA used as material had been derived from T cells, B-cell-depleted T cells, or PBMCs.

The ends were cut back, 4 bases at V and 8 bases at J, with 14 bases in the middle. Per the germline V gene, CDR1 is WSHSY and CDR2 is SAAADI. The CDR3 length is 13 residues. Original handling: It was from reference gene primer amplification that nucleated cell counts were estimated. Data came from immunoSEQ multiplex PCR; TCRdb stores just in-frame clones and leaves some out. From that table come the V and J calls and clone size; the DNA was used to work out D and trimming. The table lists 73,000 or so clones, approximately 82% of them singletons, with roughly 5.3% in the top ten. The chain couples TRBV10-2 to TRBJ1-2; D is unclear. Source material: peripheral blood. The TCR was taken from a man aged 50 to 59 with active COVID-19. The CDR3 DNA reads TGCGCCAGCAGTGCCATCGGAGACGGGGGCTACACCTTC. Protein sequence: CASSAIGDGGYTF.